Below are 4 T cell receptor beta chains sequenced from a single sample in a study of T cell responses to AZD1222 COVID-19 vaccine. The repertoire was sequenced with immunoSEQ multiplex PCR; TCRdb's copy has only in-frame clones and lacks some. The sample lists tens of thousands of clones; 80% to 90% were seen once. The sample was peripheral blood, taken 28 days after the second AZD1222 dose. These receptors were collected from an adult who received the AZD1222 COVID-19 vaccine.

In this sample, this clone turned up a few times. The chain combines TRBV11-2 with TRBJ1-2, with D unclear. Per germline, CDR1 SGHAT and CDR2 FQNNGV. Between the trimmed V and J ends, which lost 1 base and 1 base, there was a span of 4 bases. This CDR3 is 13 amino acids long. Here the CDR3 reads CASSLGRNYGYTF. CDR3 sequence (DNA): TGTGCCAGCAGCTTAGGACGTAACTATGGCTACACCTTC.

The chain recombines TRBV7-2 with TRBJ2-3; 7 bases are shared with TRBD1. Germline assignment: CDR1 SGHTA and CDR2 FQGNSA. The CDR3 has 15 amino acids. V lost 4 bases to trimming and J lost 4 bases; unmatched junction nucleotides: 8. This CDR3 is CASSYGTAPADTQYF. The CDR3 region has the DNA TGTGCCAGCAGCTACGGGACAGCACCAGCAGATACGCAGTATTTT. Variable domain in full (rest from reference TRBV7-2 and TRBJ2-3): GAGVSQSPSNKVTEKGKDVELRCDPISGHTALYWYRQSLGQGLEFLIYFQGNSAPDKSGLPSDRFSAERTGGSVSTLTIQRTQQEDSAVYLCASSYGTAPADTQYFGPGTRLTVL.

The genes are TRBV28 and TRBJ1-5, with 8 bases aligning to TRBD1. Germline-derived CDR1 and CDR2 are MDHEN and SYDVKM. The junction had 3 bases not matched to a gene; V was cut back by 2 bases and J by 3 bases. The CDR3 extends over 15 amino acids. CDR3 sequence: CASSLLDRANQPQHF. DNA of the CDR3: TGTGCCAGCAGTTTACTGGACAGGGCCAATCAGCCCCAGCATTTT.

CDR3 nucleotides: TGTGCCAGCAGTCCCTCGGACATTTATCAGCCCCAGCATTTT. Protein sequence: CASSPSDIYQPQHF. The chain joins TRBV6-5 to TRBJ1-5; D is possibly TRBD1 (5 bases). V was cut by 5 bases and J by 5 bases, with 13 bases left in between. From germline, CDR1 is MNHEY and CDR2 SVGAGI. The CDR3 totals 14 residues.